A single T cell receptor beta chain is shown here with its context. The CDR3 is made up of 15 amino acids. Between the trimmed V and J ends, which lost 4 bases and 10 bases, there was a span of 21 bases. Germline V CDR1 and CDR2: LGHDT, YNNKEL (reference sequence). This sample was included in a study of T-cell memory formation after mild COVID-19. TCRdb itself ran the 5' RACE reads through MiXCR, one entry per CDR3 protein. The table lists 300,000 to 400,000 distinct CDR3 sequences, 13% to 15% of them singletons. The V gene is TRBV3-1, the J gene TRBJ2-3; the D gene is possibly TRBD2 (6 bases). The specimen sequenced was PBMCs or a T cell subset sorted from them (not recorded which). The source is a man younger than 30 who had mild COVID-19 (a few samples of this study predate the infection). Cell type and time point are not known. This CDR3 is CASSRTGGAGLSQYF. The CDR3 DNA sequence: TGTGCCAGCAGCCGCACGGGCGGGGCAGGACTTTCGCAGTATTTT.